Presented here are 18 T cell receptor beta chains from one specimen sequenced in a study of control samples from healthy donors and cancer patients. TCRdb's table, derived via immunoSEQ multiplex PCR, lists solely in-frame clones and lacks some. The table has about 63,000 clones, 70% to 90% seen once; the top ten hold roughly 5.5%. Sequenced sample: blood. The receptors were gathered from a man aged 35-49 years in good health.

This sequence joins TRBV9 and TRBJ1-2, with 7 bases matching TRBD1. The CDR3 contains 16 residues. Germline CDR1 SGDLS, CDR2 YYNGEE. V trimming: 2 bases; J trimming: 0 bases; junction bases outside the gene matches: 7. CDR3 bases: TGTGCCAGCAGCGTGAGTCCGGGACAGACTAACTATGGCTACACCTTC. Protein: CASSVSPGQTNYGYTF.

This clone showed up just once. This chain joins TRBV6-5 and TRBJ2-7; TRBD2 matches at 8 bases. CDR1 and CDR2 (germline): MNHEY, SVGAGI. V lost 4 bases to trimming and J lost 6 bases; unmatched junction nucleotides: 5. The CDR3 totals 13 residues. The CDR3 region has the DNA TGTGCCAGCAGTTTAGGACTAGCTGGCGAGCAGTACTTC. It codes for CASSLGLAGEQYF.

J is TRBJ2-2 and V is TRBV7-9; tentative D call: TRBD2 (5 bases). CDR3 length: 14 residues. From germline, CDR1 is SEHNR and CDR2 FQNEAQ (reference sequence). The V gene lost 5 bases and the J gene lost 6 bases, with 13 bases spanning the gap. The CDR3, as DNA: TGTGCCAGCAGCCCGGTGCCCGGGGCCGGGGAGCTGTTTTTT. Residues: CASSPVPGAGELFF.

J is TRBJ2-1 and V is TRBV27, with D possibly TRBD2 on 6 matching bases. Trimming removed 4 bases from V and 1 base from J, with 17 bases in between. Per the germline V gene, CDR1 is MNHEY and CDR2 is SMNVEV (reference sequence). The CDR3 contains 17 residues. The CDR3 DNA reads TGTGCCAGCAGTTCCCCCCGGACTGGAGGGTCCTACAATGAGCAGTTCTTC. This sequence encodes CASSSPRTGGSYNEQFF.

The genes are TRBV28 and TRBJ1-4; 7 nucleotides match TRBD1. V lost 3 bases to trimming and J lost 7 bases; unmatched junction nucleotides: 5. The CDR3 has 14 amino acids. Germline values: CDR1 MDHEN, CDR2 SYDVKM. The CDR3 sequence is CASSFTGDREKLFF. In DNA, the CDR3 is TGTGCCAGCAGTTTTACAGGGGATCGTGAAAAACTGTTTTTT.

This clone was counted only a few times. V and J are TRBV19 and TRBJ1-4; D is possibly TRBD1 (6 bases). Trimming stripped 8 bases from V and 8 bases from J, with 18 bases between. Looked up from germline, CDR1 is LNHDA and CDR2 is SQIVND (reference sequence). CDR3 length equals 14 residues. CDR3 in DNA: TGTGCCAGTCCCCCCCCAGGGGCTGGGGAAAAACTGTTTTTT. As protein: CASPPPGAGEKLFF.

The V call is TRBV30, the J call TRBJ1-2, with D possibly TRBD1 on 6 matching bases. There are 13 residues in the CDR3. Trimming pared 5 bases from V and 4 bases from J, leaving 14 bases between. CDR1 and CDR2 from the germline V gene are GTSNPN and SVGIG (reference sequence). In DNA form, the CDR3 reads TGTGCCTGGGACAGGACGCGTGGCTATGGCTACACCTTC. Translating gives CAWDRTRGYGYTF.

The chain couples TRBV6-2 or TRBV6-3 to TRBJ2-1; 8 bases match TRBD2. CDR3 length: 15 residues. The V gene's germline CDR1 is MNHEY and CDR2 SVGEGT. J was trimmed by 4 bases and V by 2 bases; bases with no gene match: 4. The CDR3 reads CASSYSSSGYNEQFF. The DNA for the CDR3 is TGTGCCAGCAGTTACAGTTCTAGCGGGTACAATGAGCAGTTCTTC.

This chain joins TRBV5-1 and TRBJ2-7, with 7 bases aligning to TRBD2. The J segment lost 1 base and the V segment lost 4 bases, leaving 5 bases of the junction unmatched. Germline V gene data show CDR1 as SGHRS and CDR2 as YFSETQ. The CDR3 totals 14 residues. The CDR3 sequence is CASSVGRESYEQYF. For the CDR3, the DNA is TGCGCCAGCAGCGTAGGGAGGGAGTCCTACGAGCAGTACTTC.

The gene calls are TRBV3-1 (or the pseudogene TRBV3-2) and TRBJ2-6; D is possibly TRBD1 or TRBD2 (6 bases each). The ends were cut back, 3 bases at V and 0 bases at J, with 12 bases in the middle. Germline V gives CDR1 LGHDT, CDR2 YNNKEL (reference sequence). The CDR3 has 17 amino acids. Here the CDR3 reads CASSQGGGNSGANVLTF. The CDR3 DNA sequence: TGTGCCAGCAGCCAGGGGGGCGGAAACTCTGGGGCCAACGTCCTGACTTTC.

The V gene is TRBV30, the J gene TRBJ1-1; weak D call: TRBD1 (6 bases). The length of the CDR3 is 14 residues. The V end was cut by 2 bases, the J end by 5 bases, with 15 bases between. Germline V CDR1 and CDR2: GTSNPN, SVGIG (reference sequence). CDR3 region: CAWSLTGIRTEAFF. CDR3 bases: TGTGCCTGGAGTTTAACAGGGATCCGGACTGAAGCTTTCTTT.

The chain has TRBV4-3 and TRBJ2-5; D gene uncertain. Germline lookup yields CDR1 LGHNA and CDR2 YSLEER. Between the trimmed V and J ends, which lost 0 bases and 2 bases, there was a span of 7 bases. The CDR3 is 14 amino acids. The CDR3 coding sequence is TGCGCCAGCAGCCAAGATGGGCAGCAAGAGACCCAGTACTTC. Amino acid sequence: CASSQDGQQETQYF.

The gene calls are TRBV6-6 and TRBJ2-1, with no clear D. The CDR3 has 14 residues. The V gene lost 4 bases and the J gene lost 0 bases, with 7 bases spanning the gap. Germline-derived CDR1 and CDR2 are MNHNY and SVGAGI (reference sequence). The CDR3 DNA reads as TGTGCCAGCAGTTCCCCAAGCTCCTACAATGAGCAGTTCTTC. This gives the protein CASSSPSSYNEQFF.

The rearrangement links TRBV9 to TRBJ2-6; TRBD1 is a possible D gene (5 bases). This CDR3 contains 14 residues. Trimming removed 3 bases from V and 6 bases from J, with 10 bases in between. Germline V gene data show CDR1 as SGDLS and CDR2 as YYNGEE. The CDR3 protein is CASSGGDVANVLTF. The CDR3 DNA reads TGTGCCAGCAGCGGGGGCGATGTGGCCAACGTCCTGACTTTC.

CDR3 sequence (DNA): TGTGCCAGCAGTCTGGGGAGGGGAAATGAAAAACTGTTTTTT. This codes for CASSLGRGNEKLFF. This chain links TRBV6-5 with TRBJ1-4, with a weak D call TRBD1 (5 bases). Germline lookup yields CDR1 MNHEY and CDR2 SVGAGI. Between the trimmed V and J ends, which lost 5 bases and 5 bases, there was a span of 12 bases. The CDR3 sequence is 14 residues long.

CDR3 sequence reads: CASSSTGQNTIYF. The CDR3 region has the DNA TGTGCCAGCAGCTCGACGGGTCAGAACACCATATATTTT. The gene calls are TRBV11-3 and TRBJ1-3; D remains ambiguous. Germline values: CDR1 SGHNT, CDR2 YENEEA. The CDR3 has 13 residues. Trimming removed 4 bases from V and 7 bases from J, with 11 bases in between.

The J gene is TRBJ2-2, the V gene TRBV5-1; the D gene could be TRBD1 or TRBD2 (5 bases each). This CDR3 is 14 amino acids long. V was shortened by 0 bases and J by 5 bases, with 8 bases between the two germline ends. From germline, CDR1 is SGHRS and CDR2 YFSETQ. DNA for the CDR3: TGCGCCAGCAGCTTGGTGGGGGAAACCGGGGAGCTGTTTTTT. Its protein product is CASSLVGETGELFF.

The chain couples TRBV30 to TRBJ2-1, with D hard to call. The CDR3 runs to 11 residues. Germline V gene sequence: CDR1 GTSNPN, CDR2 SVGIG (reference sequence). V was pared by 4 bases and J by 10 bases, with 11 bases between. The CDR3 region has the DNA TGTGCCTGGATCCGAGAGTTCGAGCAGTTCTTC. This codes for CAWIREFEQFF.